This TCR beta chain was documented in a study of lymphopenia after photon versus proton radiotherapy. Germline V gene lookup returns CDR1 SGDLS and CDR2 YYNGEE. CDR3 length: 17 residues. After removal of 0 bases from V and 8 bases from J, the junction contained 9 bases not matched to a gene. Libraries were prepared by immunoSEQ multiplex PCR; TCRdb keeps only in-frame clonotypes and omits some of them. This sample has 150,000 to 200,000 clones, with around nine tenths found just once. The receptor was derived from a man aged 50 to 59 with gastric cancer. This material consisted of peripheral blood, taken from a patient treated with photon-based radiotherapy. The rearrangement links TRBV9 to TRBJ2-1; 12 bases are shared with TRBD2. The CDR3 region is CASSVAPSGRVMDEQFF. The CDR3 nucleotides are TGTGCCAGCAGCGTAGCGCCTAGCGGGAGGGTAATGGATGAGCAGTTCTTC. Variable domain in full (rest from reference TRBV9 and TRBJ2-1): DSGVTQTPKHLITATGQRVTLRCSPRSGDLSVYWYQQSLDQGLQFLIQYYNGEERAKGNILERFSAQQFPDLHSELNLSSLELGDSALYFCASSVAPSGRVMDEQFFGPGTRLTVL.